Presented here are 9 T cell receptor beta chains from one specimen sequenced in a study of human T cells and chemical hapten exposure. One entry per CDR3 protein results from TCRdb running MiXCR on the RACE reads. The sample has around 380,000 distinct CDR3 sequences; 4.8% are singletons. Sample time point: patch test 1, 2 weeks after DPC sensitization. Treatment reported: therapeutic diphenylcyclopropenone sensitization with weekly scalp DPC. The source material was whole blood, sampled in connection with sensitization to the hapten diphenylcyclopropenone (DPC). The receptors originated from a woman in her fifties or sixties with alopecia areata. Some clones in this sample may be carry-over from other donors' samples.

This clonotype was detected many times. V and J are TRBV2 and TRBJ1-3; D gene unclear. This CDR3 is built from 14 residues. In germline, CDR1 is SNHLY, CDR2 FYNNEI. V lost 2 bases to trimming and J lost 2 bases, with 7 bases between them. CDR3 sequence reads: CASSETQTGNTIYF. Written as DNA, the CDR3 is TGTGCCAGCAGTGAAACCCAGACTGGAAACACCATATATTTT.

This clonotype was seen a few times. The rearrangement uses TRBV27 and TRBJ2-5; 8 bases match TRBD2. In germline, CDR1 is MNHEY, CDR2 SMNVEV (reference sequence). The V gene end was trimmed by 5 bases and the J gene end by 5 bases; junction bases not matched to a gene: 10. The CDR3 runs 15 residues. This chain's CDR3 is CASSPSGGYGETQYF. Written as DNA, the CDR3 is TGTGCCAGCAGTCCATCGGGAGGGTACGGGGAGACCCAGTACTTC.

This clonotype was counted many times. The V gene is TRBV20-1, the J gene TRBJ2-1; D remains ambiguous. The germline gives CDR1 DFQATT, CDR2 SNEGSKA (reference sequence). Trimming left V 7 bases short and J 0 bases short, with 16 bases between. The length of the CDR3 is 15 residues. CDR3 DNA sequence: TGCAGTGTTACCCCATTGGCGGTCTCCTACAATGAGCAGTTCTTC. Its protein is CSVTPLAVSYNEQFF.

This clonotype occurred many times. The rearrangement joins TRBV6-5 to TRBJ1-1; 7 nucleotides agree with TRBD1. With V trimmed by 2 bases and J by 1 base, 4 bases remained unmatched. CDR3 length equals 15 residues. CDR1 MNHEY and CDR2 SVGAGI come from the germline V gene. The CDR3 coding sequence is TGTGCCAGCAGTTACAGGGGGACAGCGAACACTGAAGCTTTCTTT. Protein: CASSYRGTANTEAFF.

The V call is TRBV20-1, the J call TRBJ1-2; TRBD1 agrees at 8 bases. The CDR3 is made up of 13 amino acids. The germline gives CDR1 DFQATT, CDR2 SNEGSKA (reference sequence). The V and J ends lost 3 bases and 10 bases, in that order; junction bases with no gene match: 10. The CDR3 sequence: CSARLSGGGDYTF. In DNA form, the CDR3 reads TGCAGTGCTAGGCTCTCAGGGGGCGGGGACTACACCTTC.

In its sample, this clonotype was seen many times. The rearrangement joins TRBV6-2 or TRBV6-3 to TRBJ2-2; 7 nucleotides line up with TRBD2. Germline V CDR1 and CDR2: MNHEY, SVGEGT. Trimming at V came to 5 bases and at J to 6 bases, leaving 9 bases not matched to a gene. The CDR3 totals 15 residues. CDR3 DNA: TGTGCCAGCAGTCGGGACTACCTTAGGGCCGGGGAGCTGTTTTTT. This translates into CASSRDYLRAGELFF.

Ten or more counts support this clonotype. The rearrangement joins TRBV28 to TRBJ2-7; 9 nucleotides align to TRBD1. This CDR3 contains 15 residues. The germline gives CDR1 MDHEN, CDR2 SYDVKM. The J segment lost 4 bases and the V segment lost 6 bases, leaving 10 bases of the junction unmatched. The CDR3 here is CASSSRDRVPYEQYF. Written as DNA, the CDR3 is TGTGCCAGCAGCAGCCGGGACAGGGTACCGTACGAGCAGTACTTC.

This clonotype has just a few counts. The junction does not match germline at one end; this may be a read error. The chain joins TRBV7-9 to TRBJ2-3, with 10 bases aligning to TRBD1. The CDR3 runs 12 residues. CDR1 SEHNR and CDR2 FQNEAQ come from the germline V gene (reference sequence). CDR3 sequence (DNA): TGTGCCAGCAGCCAGTCCGGGACAGGGGACACATTT. This codes for CASSQSGTGDTF.

This clonotype showed up many times. V usage is TRBV20-1 and J usage is TRBJ2-1, with D perhaps being TRBD1 or TRBD2 (6 bases each). Trimming stripped 3 bases from V and 10 bases from J, with 16 bases between. The CDR3 runs 13 residues. Looked up from germline, CDR1 is DFQATT and CDR2 is SNEGSKA (reference sequence). CDR3 region: CSASRGGVKEQFF. The CDR3 nucleotides read TGCAGTGCTAGCAGGGGAGGAGTAAAAGAGCAGTTCTTC.